Below are 15 T cell receptor beta chains sequenced from a single sample in a study of OX40 agonist ivuxolimab in advanced cancers. Assay: immunoSEQ multiplex PCR; the TCRdb copy retains only in-frame clones and omits some. The table records about 79,000 clones, about 92% of them present only once. Sequencing was performed on CD4+ or CD8+ T cells sorted from blood, taken in a trial of the OX40 agonist ivuxolimab. All receptors derive from an adult with an advanced solid tumor such as melanoma, head and neck, liver or kidney cancer.

On this clone: One end of the junction is discordant with germline, which a read error may explain. The V call is TRBV7-7, the J call TRBJ2-1; D may be TRBD2 (5 bases). Germline values: CDR1 SSHAT, CDR2 FNYEAQ (reference sequence). The CDR3 has 15 residues. The CDR3 here is CASSLTGSSYNEQFF. CDR3 DNA sequence: TGTGCTAGCAGCTTAACGGGGAGCTCCTACAATGAGCAGTTCTTC.

This CDR3 is CAIPGGQGHNSPLHF. The CDR3 DNA sequence: TGTGCCATCCCCGGGGGACAGGGCCATAATTCACCCCTCCACTTT. The V call is TRBV11-1, the J call TRBJ1-6; 9 nucleotides line up with TRBD1. Germline CDR1 reads SGHAT; CDR2 reads FQDESV (reference sequence). V shed 10 bases, J shed 5 bases, and the junction held 9 bases outside the gene matches. The CDR3 extends over 15 amino acids.

V usage is TRBV5-1 and J usage is TRBJ1-3; D is possibly TRBD1 (5 bases). This CDR3 has 19 residues. Germline values: CDR1 SGHRS, CDR2 YFSETQ. Trimming pared 1 base from V and 0 bases from J, leaving 20 bases between. The CDR3 here is CASSLNPLQDAYSGNTIYF. The CDR3 nucleotides are TGCGCCAGCAGCTTGAATCCCTTACAGGACGCTTACTCTGGAAACACCATATATTTT.

To note about this clone: A junction boundary mismatches the germline segment, possibly from a read error. The rearrangement joins TRBV11-3 to TRBJ2-2; D ambiguous. Germline assignment: CDR1 SGHNT and CDR2 YENEEA. The CDR3 totals 14 residues. The CDR3 DNA sequence: TGTGCCAGCAGCGTAGACGGGAACACCGGGGAGCTGTTTTTT. Protein: CASSVDGNTGELFF.

This clone was observed a single time. The J gene is TRBJ1-3, the V gene TRBV9; D is unresolved. Trimming took 2 bases from V and 8 from J, leaving 11 bases between them. The CDR3 covers 13 residues. Looked up from germline, CDR1 is SGDLS and CDR2 is YYNGEE. CDR3 region: CASSVAALDTIYF. The CDR3 DNA sequence: TGTGCCAGCAGCGTGGCGGCTTTAGACACCATATATTTT.

The gene calls are TRBV19 and TRBJ1-2; 7 bases map to TRBD1. Germline assignment: CDR1 LNHDA and CDR2 SQIVND (reference sequence). CDR3 length equals 15 residues. Losses at the gene ends were 5 bases for V and 4 bases for J; bases not matched to a gene: 10. CDR3 region: CASSSGQHGPYGYTF. CDR3 coding DNA: TGTGCCAGTAGTTCGGGACAGCACGGCCCCTATGGCTACACCTTC.

The chain couples TRBV6-1 to TRBJ2-3; 7 positions agree with TRBD1. V lost 3 bases, J lost 1 base, and 7 bases stayed unmatched. The germline gives CDR1 MNHNS, CDR2 SASEGT. The CDR3 sequence is 16 residues long. The CDR3 sequence: CASSDIRDRGTDTQYF. The CDR3 bases are TGTGCCAGCAGTGATATAAGGGACAGAGGCACAGATACGCAGTATTTT.

This clone showed up just once. DNA of the CDR3: TGTGCCAGCAGCTCTTACAGGGGAGGTACCGGGGAGCTGTTTTTT. It codes for CASSSYRGGTGELFF. This chain connects TRBV11-2 to TRBJ2-2; a weak D match, TRBD1 (7 bases). The CDR3 sequence is 15 residues long. Trimming removed 4 bases from V and 5 bases from J, with 14 bases in between. The germline V gene encodes CDR1 SGHAT and CDR2 FQNNGV.

Only a few counts were recorded for this clone. The chain employs TRBV7-2 and TRBJ1-1; D gene unclear. This CDR3 is 14 amino acids long. V gave up 5 bases and J gave up 1 base, with 11 bases separating them. CDR1 and CDR2 from the germline V gene are SGHTA and FQGNSA. The chain's CDR3 is CASSLQRGNTEAFF. CDR3 in DNA: TGTGCCAGCAGCCTCCAACGGGGGAACACTGAAGCTTTCTTT.

CDR3 DNA: TGTGCCAGCAGCTTGGGACAGATTGGGGCCAACGTCCTGACTTTC. This codes for CASSLGQIGANVLTF. V and J are TRBV5-4 and TRBJ2-6, with D possibly being TRBD1 (5 bases). CDR1 and CDR2 from the germline V gene are SGHNT and YYREEE (reference sequence). Trimming shortened V by 0 bases and J by 3 bases, and 7 bases separated the two germline ends. The CDR3 length is 15 residues.

The chain combines TRBV10-2 with TRBJ1-4; a possible D gene is TRBD1 (5 bases). Germline V gene data show CDR1 as WSHSY and CDR2 as SAAADI. The CDR3 has 13 amino acids. V was pared by 7 bases and J by 4 bases, with 10 bases between. The CDR3 region is CASNGRGNEKLFF. CDR3 coding DNA: TGCGCCAGCAATGGGAGGGGTAATGAAAAACTGTTTTTT.

The chain joins TRBV6-1 to TRBJ2-4; D possibly corresponds to TRBD1 (5 bases). The germline V gene encodes CDR1 MNHNS and CDR2 SASEGT. Trimming stripped 2 bases from V and 2 bases from J, with 16 bases between. There are 17 residues in the CDR3. CDR3 bases: TGTGCCAGCAGTGAAAGTCATGGGGCGAACTCCAAAAACATTCAGTACTTC. The encoded protein is CASSESHGANSKNIQYF.

V usage is TRBV18 and J usage is TRBJ1-3; 7 bases map to TRBD1. CDR1 is KGHSH and CDR2 is LQKENI in the germline V gene. V was pared by 5 bases and J by 4 bases, with 2 bases of the junction left unmatched. The CDR3 has 13 residues. CDR3 loop: CASSGDRGNTIYF. Here the CDR3 DNA reads TGTGCCAGCTCAGGGGACAGAGGAAACACCATATATTTT.

CDR3 residues: CASRRTGENYEQYF. DNA for the CDR3: TGTGCCAGCAGAAGGACAGGGGAGAATTACGAGCAGTACTTC. V gene TRBV5-6 combines with J gene TRBJ2-7, with 9 bases that match TRBD1. Trimming cost V 5 bases and J 4 bases; bases outside gene matches: 7. Germline V CDR1 and CDR2: SGHDT, YYEEEE. The CDR3 is 14 residues long.

This clone was seen only once. The rearrangement uses TRBV4-1 and TRBJ1-6; 10 bases are a match to TRBD1. The CDR3 is 17 residues long. V gave up 0 bases and J gave up 9 bases; unmatched junction bases: 8. Germline-derived CDR1 and CDR2 are MGHRA and YSYEKL. This CDR3 is CASSQDWIDRGLSPLHF. DNA of the CDR3: TGCGCCAGCAGCCAAGACTGGATTGACAGGGGGCTTTCACCCCTCCACTTT.